This T cell receptor beta chain emerged from a study of T cell responses to AZD1222 COVID-19 vaccine. Findings and limits, study-wide: Spike-specific TCRs gained breadth and depth after people received two AZD1222 doses. White British donors predominated, females outnumbered males, and clonal diversity was possibly underestimated. The repertoires were collected only after the peak T cell response.

The method was immunoSEQ multiplex PCR; TCRdb's version includes in-frame clones alone and lacks a portion of them. Here the sample spans 95,000 to 110,000 clones, around 90% being singletons. V was pared by 3 bases and J by 8 bases, with 13 bases between. The CDR3 runs 14 residues. The germline V gene has CDR1 KGHSH and CDR2 LQKENI. Notes on this clone: What it binds is unknown.

The sample consisted of peripheral blood, taken on day 0 of AZD1222 vaccination. The J gene is TRBJ1-4, the V gene TRBV18, with D maybe TRBD1 (5 bases). The clonotype originates from an adult in good health. This chain's CDR3 is CASSPPAGPEKLFF. The CDR3 DNA is TGTGCCAGCTCACCGCCGGCAGGGCCCGAAAAACTGTTTTTT. The complete variable domain, with remaining parts taken from reference TRBV18 and TRBJ1-4, reads NAGVMQNPRHLVRRRGQEARLRCSPMKGHSHVYWYRQLPEEGLKFMVYLQKENIIDESGMPKERFSAEFPKEGPSILRIQQVVRGDSAAYFCASSPPAGPEKLFFGSGTQLSVL.